This T cell receptor (beta chain) was obtained from a study of early T cells in non-severe SARS-CoV-2 infection. This clonotype was seen more than once but under ten times. cDNA molecules, individually, were tagged with unique molecular identifiers. From the 5' RACE reads, TCRdb called clonotypes with MiXCR, one entry per CDR3 protein. The data hold 50,000 or so distinct CDR3 sequences, with more than 12% observed a single time. The source was whole blood, collected at baseline. This clonotype was sampled from an adult who was a healthcare worker with PCR-confirmed SARS-CoV-2 infection or an uninfected control (not recorded which).

CDR3 sequence reads: CASSPEAFLETQYF. In nucleotides, the CDR3 is TGTGCCAGCAGCCCAGAGGCTTTCCTGGAGACCCAGTACTTC. This chain connects TRBV11-2 to TRBJ2-5; D ambiguous. The CDR3 length is 14 residues. Germline loops: CDR1 SGHAT, CDR2 FQNNGV. The V end lost 5 bases, the J end lost 5 bases, and 15 bases lay between the germline ends.